Shown below are 20 T cell receptor beta chains from a single sample sequenced in a study of neurological immune-mediated disorders. MiXCR was run by TCRdb on the 5' RACE reads, yielding one entry per CDR3 protein. The top ten hold roughly 2.8% of the sample, which has 66,000 or so distinct CDR3 sequences, 4% to 6% seen once. Sample: PBMCs. The receptors were gathered from a young woman with multiple sclerosis.

In this sample, this clonotype turned up many times. The rearrangement links TRBV20-1 to TRBJ2-7, with D perhaps matching TRBD2 (7 bases). This CDR3 has 15 residues. V was clipped by 4 bases and J by 2 bases, with 18 bases between them. CDR1 DFQATT and CDR2 SNEGSKA come from the germline V gene (reference sequence). DNA of the CDR3: TGCAGTGCTATAGGGGGTGGGACTACGACCTACGAGCAGTACTTC. It encodes CSAIGGGTTTYEQYF.

Ten or more counts support this clonotype. DNA of the CDR3: TGTGCCAGCAAGTTCGGGCTAGCGGGGGGTTATAGCACAGATACGCAGTATTTT. It codes for CASKFGLAGGYSTDTQYF. The chain uses TRBV10-3 and TRBJ2-3, with TRBD2 matching over 11 bases. The CDR3 totals 18 residues. V shed 10 bases and J 0 bases; nucleotides not matched to a gene: 15. Germline V CDR1 and CDR2: ENHRY, SYGVKD.

This clonotype occurred many times. The V call is TRBV7-2, the J call TRBJ1-3; unclear D gene. Germline V gene lookup returns CDR1 SGHTA and CDR2 FQGNSA. Trimming left V 3 bases short and J 4 bases short, with 13 bases between. The CDR3 contains 15 residues. CDR3 loop: CASSLRSAVGNTIYF. DNA for the CDR3: TGTGCCAGCAGCTTGCGTTCGGCCGTCGGAAACACCATATATTTT.

There are many counts of this clonotype. The J gene is TRBJ1-1, the V gene TRBV12-3 or TRBV12-4, with 9 bases aligning to TRBD1. The CDR3 has 14 residues. With 5 bases clipped from V and 5 bases from J, the junction kept 6 bases outside the gene matches. For the CDR3, the DNA is TGTGCCAGCAGTGTAACGGGACAGGGAACTGAAGCTTTCTTT. It codes for CASSVTGQGTEAFF.

This clonotype occurred a few times. The chain combines TRBV20-1 with TRBJ2-1, with D unresolved. This CDR3 is 15 amino acids long. V was clipped by 2 bases and J by 0 bases, with 11 bases between them. Germline V CDR1 and CDR2: DFQATT, SNEGSKA (reference sequence). CDR3 protein: CSARSPSRSYNEQFF. The CDR3 region has the DNA TGCAGTGCTAGATCCCCGTCGCGCTCCTACAATGAGCAGTTCTTC.

To note about this clonotype: An end of the junction differs from the germline gene, which may be a read error. V and J are TRBV16 and TRBJ2-1; the D is unclear. CDR3 length: 16 amino acids. The germline V gene has CDR1 KGHSY and CDR2 FQNENV. The CDR3 loop reads CVSSQPTSTAYNEQFF. The CDR3 DNA sequence: TGTGTCAGCAGCCAACCTACAAGTACAGCCTACAATGAGCAGTTCTTC. The full variable domain, its missing parts supplied by reference TRBV16 and TRBJ2-1, is GEEVAQTPKHLVRGEGQKAKLYCAPIKGHSYVFWYQQVLKNEFKFLISFQNENVFDETGMPKERFSAKCLPNSPCSLEIQATKLEDSAVYFCVSSQPTSTAYNEQFFGPGTRLTVL.

The gene calls are TRBV6-1 and TRBJ1-1, with 11 bases matching TRBD1. This CDR3 is built from 15 residues. V lost 3 bases to trimming and J lost 7 bases; unmatched junction nucleotides: 7. Looked up from germline, CDR1 is MNHNS and CDR2 is SASEGT. The CDR3 DNA reads as TGTGCCAGCAGTGACCGGGACAGGGGGGCCCGTGAAGCTTTCTTT. Protein: CASSDRDRGAREAFF.

This clonotype was counted ten times or more. The rearrangement joins TRBV29-1 to TRBJ1-1; maybe TRBD1 (5 bases). CDR3 length: 12 amino acids. V dropped 7 bases and J dropped 7 bases, with 16 bases sitting between them. Germline CDR1 and CDR2: SQVTM and ANQGSEA. This CDR3 reads CSALEGLGEAFF. For the CDR3, the DNA is TGCAGCGCACTCGAGGGGTTGGGTGAAGCTTTCTTT.

This clonotype came up many times. V is TRBV7-9 and J is TRBJ1-2; D uncertain. The CDR3 covers 13 residues. V was shortened by 5 bases and J by 8 bases, with 15 bases between the two germline ends. The germline gives CDR1 SEHNR, CDR2 FQNEAQ (reference sequence). The CDR3 loop is CASSPDPVGGYTF. CDR3 nucleotides: TGTGCCAGCAGCCCAGACCCCGTCGGGGGCTACACCTTC. Drawing the rest from reference TRBV7-9 and TRBJ1-2, the complete variable domain is DTGVSQNPRHKITKRGQNVTFRCDPISEHNRLYWYRQTLGQGPEFLTYFQNEAQLEKSRLLSDRFSAERPKGSFSTLEIQRTEQGDSAMYLCASSPDPVGGYTFGSGTRLTVV.

This clonotype is medium-sized by share. The chain couples TRBV20-1 to TRBJ2-1; TRBD1 or TRBD2 may be the D gene (6 bases each). V was shortened by 3 bases and J by 8 bases, with 17 bases between the two germline ends. The CDR3 covers 14 residues. CDR1 is DFQATT and CDR2 is SNEGSKA in the germline V gene (reference sequence). The DNA of the CDR3 is TGCAGTGCTAGTTCCGGGGGCATTATACATGAGCAGTTCTTC. It specifies CSASSGGIIHEQFF.

This clonotype occurred many times. This chain links TRBV20-1 with TRBJ2-5; no clear D gene. CDR1 DFQATT and CDR2 SNEGSKA come from the germline V gene (reference sequence). Trimming shortened V by 4 bases and J by 9 bases, and 3 bases separated the two germline ends. This CDR3 is 8 amino acids long. For the CDR3, the DNA is TGCAGTGCTACGGCCCAGTACTTC. It codes for CSATAQYF.

The rearrangement uses TRBV7-9 and TRBJ2-4; D perhaps matches TRBD2 (6 bases). Trimming pared 4 bases from V and 0 bases from J, leaving 19 bases between. The CDR3 is 18 amino acids. Germline assignment: CDR1 SEHNR and CDR2 FQNEAQ (reference sequence). CDR3 nucleotides: TGTGCCAGCAGCTCCAACCGGGGACTTCTCGGAGCCAAAAACATTCAGTACTTC. It codes for CASSSNRGLLGAKNIQYF.

This clonotype was seen repeatedly, ten times or more. V is TRBV20-1 and J is TRBJ2-3; 8 positions agree with TRBD2. The junction had 11 bases not matched to a gene; V was cut back by 0 bases and J by 6 bases. CDR1 DFQATT and CDR2 SNEGSKA come from the germline V gene (reference sequence). CDR3 length: 16 residues. The CDR3 protein is CSARDLSGGVWDTQYF. CDR3 bases: TGCAGTGCTAGAGATTTGAGCGGGGGCGTATGGGATACGCAGTATTTT.

This clonotype was seen repeatedly, ten times or more. J is TRBJ2-1 and V is TRBV5-1; possibly TRBD2 for D (7 bases). Trimming took off 4 bases at V and 4 bases at J, with 18 bases between the two ends. CDR3 length equals 16 residues. Germline V gives CDR1 SGHRS, CDR2 YFSETQ. As DNA, the CDR3 is TGCGCCAGCAGCGTCACTGGACGGGGGGCTTACAATGAGCAGTTCTTC. It translates to CASSVTGRGAYNEQFF.

This clonotype was observed at least ten times. V and J are TRBV7-9 and TRBJ1-4, with unresolved D. Trimming shortened V by 5 bases and J by 5 bases, and 9 bases separated the two germline ends. The germline gives CDR1 SEHNR, CDR2 FQNEAQ (reference sequence). The CDR3 sequence is 13 residues long. CDR3 loop: CASSPSENEKLFF. The CDR3 region has the DNA TGTGCCAGCAGCCCCTCCGAAAATGAAAAACTGTTTTTT. Variable domain in full (rest from reference TRBV7-9 and TRBJ1-4): DTGVSQNPRHKITKRGQNVTFRCDPISEHNRLYWYRQTLGQGPEFLTYFQNEAQLEKSRLLSDRFSAERPKGSFSTLEIQRTEQGDSAMYLCASSPSENEKLFFGSGTQLSVL.

This clonotype occurred many times. The V gene is TRBV6-5, the J gene TRBJ2-1; no firm D call. This CDR3 is built from 15 residues. Trimming removed 2 bases from V and 4 bases from J, with 12 bases in between. Looked up from germline, CDR1 is MNHEY and CDR2 is SVGAGI. CDR3 sequence (DNA): TGTGCCAGCAGTTACAAGCCAGGCGCATACAATGAGCAGTTCTTC. Amino acids: CASSYKPGAYNEQFF.

As regards this clonotype: A much larger clone differs by one base, so this may be a read error. The chain links TRBV10-3 to TRBJ2-1; possible D gene TRBD1, 5 bases. The CDR3 has 15 amino acids. Germline V lookup: CDR1 ENHRY, CDR2 SYGVKD. V was trimmed by 6 bases and J by 1 base, leaving 13 bases between them. In DNA form, the CDR3 reads TGTGCCATCAGCTCGCTCGACAGATCCTACAATGAGCAGTTCTTC. It translates to CAISSLDRSYNEQFF.

The chain links TRBV2 to TRBJ2-4, with D unresolved. The germline gives CDR1 SNHLY, CDR2 FYNNEI. V was shortened by 4 bases and J by 0 bases, with 7 bases between the two germline ends. The CDR3 loop spans 14 amino acids. The CDR3: CASSGALAKNIQYF. CDR3 in DNA: TGTGCCAGCAGTGGGGCGCTAGCCAAAAACATTCAGTACTTC.

In its sample, this clonotype was seen a few times. The rearrangement joins TRBV15 to TRBJ2-3; TRBD2 matches 8 bases. The germline gives CDR1 LNHNV, CDR2 YYDKDF (reference sequence). This CDR3 spans 14 amino acids. V lost 2 bases and J lost 3; bases outside the gene matches: 1. Written as DNA, the CDR3 is TGTGCCACCAGCAGATCGGGGGGGACAGATACGCAGTATTTT. Translation: CATSRSGGTDTQYF.

In this sample, this clonotype turned up a few times. The chain's CDR3 is CASSLEGIYSDTQYF. The CDR3 DNA sequence: TGCGCCAGCAGCTTGGAGGGGATTTATTCAGATACGCAGTATTTT. The V call is TRBV5-1, the J call TRBJ2-3, with D perhaps matching TRBD1 (5 bases). Between the trimmed V and J ends, which lost 0 bases and 4 bases, there was a span of 12 bases. Per the germline V gene, CDR1 is SGHRS and CDR2 is YFSETQ. This CDR3 region has 15 residues.